A single sample is the source of the 4 T cell receptor beta chains below, sequenced in a study of T cell responses to AZD1222 COVID-19 vaccine. This table comes from immunoSEQ multiplex PCR, and its TCRdb copy is limited to in-frame clones, with some not included. Among about 120,000 clones, roughly 90% were seen once, and the ten largest hold 6% to 8%. The sequencing here drew on peripheral blood, taken 28 days after the second AZD1222 dose. These receptors were taken from an adult who received the AZD1222 COVID-19 vaccine.

This clone was seen only a few times. The chain couples TRBV4-1 to TRBJ1-1; TRBD1 matches at 12 bases. This CDR3 has 19 residues. Unmatched junction bases numbered 11, after V lost 1 base and J lost 2 bases. The germline CDR1 and CDR2 sequences are MGHRA and YSYEKL. CDR3 DNA: TGCGCCAGCAGCCAAGTACACTATGGGACAGGGGGCCGAAACACTGAAGCTTTCTTT. Amino acids: CASSQVHYGTGGRNTEAFF.

The chain is built from TRBV28 and TRBJ1-6; possible D gene TRBD1, 6 bases. Between the trimmed V and J ends, which lost 2 bases and 7 bases, there was a span of 15 bases. CDR1 is MDHEN, CDR2 SYDVKM, per germline. This CDR3 spans 16 amino acids. CDR3 protein: CASSLISGAENSPLHF. CDR3 nucleotide sequence: TGTGCCAGCAGTTTAATATCAGGGGCAGAAAATTCACCCCTCCACTTT.

The chain is built from TRBV6-5 and TRBJ2-7; 7 nucleotides agree with TRBD1. J was trimmed by 2 bases and V by 5 bases; bases with no gene match: 9. This CDR3 has 15 amino acids. Germline V gives CDR1 MNHEY, CDR2 SVGAGI. CDR3 bases: TGTGCCAGCAGTACCGGGACAGCTGTAGCCTACGAGCAGTACTTC. Protein product: CASSTGTAVAYEQYF.

This clone appeared a single time. The chain has TRBV5-1 and TRBJ1-2; no definite D call. The CDR3 spans 15 residues. CDR1 is SGHRS, CDR2 YFSETQ, per germline. Trimming cost V 4 bases and J 8 bases, with 21 bases left between them. The CDR3 DNA follows: TGCGCCAGCAGCCCTGGAGTTAGCCGCTATGGAGGCTACACCTTC. It is translated as CASSPGVSRYGGYTF.